The TCR beta chain under discussion was sequenced for a study of early stage breast cancer tumors. Comments on this clone: Its antigen is as yet unknown.

Findings and caveats of the study: In about 90% of the 16 patients, blood comparison separated tumor from normal breast. Commonly generated sequences made up most enriched TCRB sequences shared between patients.

Blood replicates held 0.5 ug DNA, tumor or normal breast approximately 1.5 ug, two each. Repertoires were generated with immunoSEQ multiplex PCR, while TCRdb's copy carries only in-frame clones and drops some. The table includes over 25,000 clones, about three fifths detected once. CDR3 length: 12 residues. Germline CDR1 LNHDA, CDR2 SQIVND (reference sequence). Losses at the gene ends were 10 bases for V and 7 bases for J; bases not matched to a gene: 6. V usage is TRBV19 and J usage is TRBJ1-5, with 8 bases identical to TRBD1. The sample consisted of breast tumor tissue. The TCR comes from a person between 45 and 65 years old with breast cancer. CDR3 amino acids: CATRTGGQPQHF. The CDR3 nucleotides are TGTGCCACGAGAACAGGGGGACAGCCCCAGCATTTT.